Listed here are 2 T cell receptor beta chains from one sample, sequenced in a study of control samples from healthy donors and cancer patients. Sequencing used immunoSEQ multiplex PCR; TCRdb keeps in-frame clones, though not all of them. The sample consists of tens of thousands of clones, 90% of them appearing once. Sequencing was carried out using blood. The receptors here all came from a woman younger than 35 in good health.

V usage is TRBV11-2 and J usage is TRBJ2-4; TRBD2 matches 7 bases. The CDR3 runs to 15 residues. Per germline, CDR1 SGHAT and CDR2 FQNNGV. After removal of 2 bases from V and 4 bases from J, the junction contained 5 bases not matched to a gene. Written as DNA, the CDR3 is TGTGCCAGCAGCTTACTACGGGGGGAAAAAAACATTCAGTACTTC. Encoded protein: CASSLLRGEKNIQYF.

This clone was recorded a few times. V usage is TRBV6-5 and J usage is TRBJ1-1; no clear D. Germline CDR1 and CDR2: MNHEY and SVGAGI. This CDR3 spans 11 amino acids. V was clipped by 6 bases and J by 7 bases, with 9 bases between them. The CDR3 loop is CASRAADEAFF. CDR3 nucleotide sequence: TGTGCCAGCAGAGCGGCAGATGAAGCTTTCTTT.